Listed here is a single T cell receptor (beta chain). This record comes from a study of blood T cell repertoires in COVID-19. Study in general: From the United States, Italy and Spain came samples of acute and convalescent COVID-19. PBMCs, B-cell-depleted T cells, or T cells were the source of the cDNA or gDNA that made up the material.

Authors' data handling: Amplification of reference gene primers provided the estimated nucleated cell counts. The method was immunoSEQ multiplex PCR; TCRdb's version includes in-frame clones alone and lacks a portion of them. That table is the source of V, J and clone size, and D and trimming were worked out from the DNA. The data show hundreds of thousands of clones, with about 90% seen just once and roughly 0.76% held by the top ten. Seattle enrolled patients during active infection and tracked them longitudinally. This clonotype originated in a young man with COVID-19, enrolled during active disease. The source material was peripheral blood.

The chain's CDR3 is CASSPIQGNYGYTF. DNA of the CDR3: TGTGCCAGCAGTCCGATACAGGGAAACTATGGCTACACCTTC. V and J are TRBV27 and TRBJ1-2, with a weak D call TRBD1 (6 bases). With 5 bases removed from V and 2 bases from J, the gap between germline ends came to 12 bases. The germline V gene has CDR1 MNHEY and CDR2 SMNVEV (reference sequence). The CDR3 covers 14 residues.